This T cell receptor (beta chain) was found in a study of human T cells and chemical hapten exposure. The study's findings and limits: Expanded TCRs produced significantly more large CDR3 similarity clusters than controls did.

Time point defined: patch test 3, about 24 weeks after DPC sensitization. Treatment given: therapeutic diphenylcyclopropenone sensitization with weekly scalp DPC. Trimming at V came to 4 bases and at J to 0 bases, leaving 8 bases not matched to a gene. Germline V gene lookup returns CDR1 SGHRS and CDR2 YFSETQ. CDR3 size: 16 residues. As the library was built, unique molecular identifiers were attached to individual cDNA molecules. TCRdb independently ran MiXCR on the RACE reads; one entry per CDR3 protein. The repertoire holds approximately 110,000 distinct CDR3 sequences, with nearly 35% as singletons. As regards this clonotype: Its antigen is currently unknown.

The gene calls are TRBV5-1 and TRBJ2-7; 9 bases agree with TRBD2. The TCR was taken from a man aged 40-49 years with alopecia areata. Some clones in this sample may be carry-over from other donors' samples. The sample consisted of whole blood, taken in connection with sensitization to the hapten diphenylcyclopropenone (DPC). Here the CDR3 reads CASSTGVAGVSYEQYF. DNA of the CDR3: TGCGCCAGCAGCACTGGGGTAGCGGGAGTCTCCTACGAGCAGTACTTC.